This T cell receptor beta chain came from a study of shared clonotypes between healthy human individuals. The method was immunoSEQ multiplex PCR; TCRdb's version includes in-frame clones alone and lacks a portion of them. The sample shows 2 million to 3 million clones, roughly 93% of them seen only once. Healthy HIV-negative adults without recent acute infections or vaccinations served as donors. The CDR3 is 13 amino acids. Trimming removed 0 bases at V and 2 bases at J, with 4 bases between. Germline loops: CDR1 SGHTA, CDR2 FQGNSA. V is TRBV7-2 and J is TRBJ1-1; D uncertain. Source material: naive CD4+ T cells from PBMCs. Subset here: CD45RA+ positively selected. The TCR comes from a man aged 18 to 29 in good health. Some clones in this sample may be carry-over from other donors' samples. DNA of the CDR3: TGTGCCAGCAGCTTAGCGCCCAACACTGAAGCTTTCTTT. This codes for CASSLAPNTEAFF.